A single sample is the source of the 11 T cell receptor beta chains below, sequenced in a study of beta chain features in type 1 diabetes. Whole-study results and caveats: All four CD4+ subsets from Type 1 diabetes patients carried moderately but significantly shorter TCRB CDR3s.

Since all of the isolated RNA was reverse transcribed, expressed TCRB transcripts were what got sequenced. Some clones are missing from TCRdb's copy, which holds only in-frame ones; the method was immunoSEQ multiplex PCR. The sample consists of roughly 240,000 clones, roughly a quarter of them appearing once. No antigen has been assigned to these receptors. Material: naive CD4+ T cells from blood. These receptors came from a woman aged 25 to 45 with type 1 diabetes.

This chain connects TRBV2 to TRBJ2-5; 9 bases line up with TRBD1. Germline loops: CDR1 SNHLY, CDR2 FYNNEI. The CDR3 runs to 14 residues. The trim removed 1 base at V and 4 bases at J, leaving 1 base unmatched. CDR3 residues: CASSEGTGAETQYF. The CDR3 bases are TGTGCCAGCAGTGAAGGGACAGGGGCAGAGACCCAGTACTTC.

This clone was seen a few times. V is TRBV21-1 and J is TRBJ2-4; the tabulated D call, TRBD2, remains unverified against the DNA. TRBV21-1 is listed as a pseudogene. CDR3 length: 16 amino acids. The CDR3 here is CASSKVLAGAKNIQYF. The CDR3 region has the DNA TGTGCCAGCAGCAAAGTTCTAGCGGGAGCCAAAAACATTCAGTACTTC.

V gene TRBV5-1 combines with J gene TRBJ2-5, with a weak D call TRBD1 (6 bases). The CDR3 totals 14 residues. Trimming cost V 4 bases and J 3 bases, with 13 bases left between them. Germline CDR1 is SGHRS and CDR2 is YFSETQ. CDR3 coding DNA: TGCGCCAGCAGCGTGGGGACAATAGAAGAGACCCAGTACTTC. Translation gives CASSVGTIEETQYF.

This clone was recorded a few times. The chain joins TRBV18 to TRBJ2-5, with D unclear. CDR1 is KGHSH and CDR2 is LQKENI in the germline V gene. Trimming took 3 bases from V and 2 from J, leaving 13 bases between them. CDR3 size: 15 residues. The CDR3 coding sequence is TGTGCCAGCTCACCGTCATCCGAGGCGCAAGAGACCCAGTACTTC. Translation gives CASSPSSEAQETQYF.

The rearrangement uses TRBV28 and TRBJ2-1; a possible D gene is TRBD1 (6 bases). CDR3 length: 15 amino acids. V was shortened by 2 bases and J by 5 bases, with 13 bases between the two germline ends. Germline CDR1 is MDHEN and CDR2 is SYDVKM. This CDR3 reads CASSLAPDRHNEQFF. The CDR3 DNA reads as TGTGCCAGCAGTTTAGCGCCGGACAGACACAATGAGCAGTTCTTC.

This sequence joins TRBV18 and TRBJ2-1; weak D call: TRBD2 (6 bases). Trimming removed 6 bases at V and 4 bases at J, with 19 bases between. The CDR3 consists of 16 residues. Looked up from germline, CDR1 is KGHSH and CDR2 is LQKENI. The CDR3 region has the DNA TGTGCCAGCTCTCCCGACCGGGACTTGAAATACAATGAGCAGTTCTTC. Translation gives CASSPDRDLKYNEQFF.

This clone has only a few counts. J is TRBJ2-7 and V is TRBV2, with D maybe TRBD2 (6 bases). The length of the CDR3 is 16 residues. The germline V and J ends were trimmed by 3 bases and 0 bases, with 15 bases remaining between them. Looked up from germline, CDR1 is SNHLY and CDR2 is FYNNEI. The CDR3 coding sequence is TGTGCCAGCAGTGATCTCCGACTAGAGGACTCCTACGAGCAGTACTTC. Residues: CASSDLRLEDSYEQYF. Looking up the rest from reference TRBV2 and TRBJ2-7 gives the full variable domain: EPEVTQTPSHQVTQMGQEVILRCVPISNHLYFYWYRQILGQKVEFLVSFYNNEISEKSEIFDDQFSVERPDGSNFTLKIRSTKLEDSAMYFCASSDLRLEDSYEQYFGPGTRLTVT.

The chain employs TRBV20-1 and TRBJ2-5; D gene ambiguous. Germline V gives CDR1 DFQATT, CDR2 SNEGSKA (reference sequence). Between the trimmed V and J ends, which lost 3 bases and 5 bases, there was a span of 7 bases. The length of the CDR3 is 11 residues. The DNA for the CDR3 is TGCAGTGCTAGCTTCGCGGAGACCCAGTACTTC. This codes for CSASFAETQYF.

This clone was seen a few times. V gene TRBV7-2 combines with J gene TRBJ2-3; D is ambiguous. The CDR3 has 13 residues. Germline V gives CDR1 SGHTA, CDR2 FQGNSA. V was clipped by 6 bases and J by 4 bases, with 11 bases between them. The CDR3 DNA reads TGTGCCAGCAGGCAGAGGAACTCAGATACGCAGTATTTT. Amino acids: CASRQRNSDTQYF.

In its sample, this clone was seen a few times. The CDR3 DNA follows: TGTGCCAGCAGTGAAGCGGTGGTAGCGGGAGCCTTTAGGGAGCAGTTCTTC. It encodes CASSEAVVAGAFREQFF. The V call is TRBV2, the J call TRBJ2-1, with 9 nucleotides matching TRBD2. J lost 10 bases, V lost 0 bases, and 13 bases had no gene match. This CDR3 spans 17 amino acids. Germline V gene data show CDR1 as SNHLY and CDR2 as FYNNEI.

This clone was observed a handful of times. The chain recombines TRBV14 with TRBJ1-2; D might be TRBD1 (5 bases). This CDR3 has 15 amino acids. The germline V gene encodes CDR1 SGHDN and CDR2 FVKESK. V was clipped by 0 bases and J by 7 bases, with 15 bases between them. CDR3 region: CASSQDLSGRVGYTF. In nucleotides, the CDR3 is TGTGCCAGCAGCCAAGATCTCTCAGGCAGGGTTGGCTACACCTTC.